The sequence of this T cell receptor beta chain was determined in a study of blood T cell repertoires in COVID-19. Study at large: Samples came from the United States, Italy and Spain, spanning acute and convalescent COVID-19. PBMCs, B-cell-depleted T cells, or T cells provided the cDNA or gDNA that made up the material.

The CDR3 is made up of 17 amino acids. Trimming removed 4 bases at V and 1 base at J, with 20 bases between. Germline V CDR1 and CDR2: SGHRS, YFSETQ. Under the authors' procedure: Nucleated cell number was recorded as an estimate derived from reference gene primer amplification. TCRdb keeps only in-frame clones here, not all; method: immunoSEQ multiplex PCR. D and trimming come from the DNA, and the V and J calls and clone size come from that table. The data contain 200,000 to 250,000 clones, 84% of them singletons. The chain employs TRBV5-1 and TRBJ1-1; no reliable D call. Sequenced sample: peripheral blood. The clonotype originates from a woman older than 75 with active or convalescent COVID-19. CDR3 DNA: TGCGCCAGCAGCGAGCGTGTTCAGAGGAGCCGGAACACTGAAGCTTTCTTT. Translated: CASSERVQRSRNTEAFF.